These T cell receptor beta chains were read from a single sample in a study of blood T cell repertoires in COVID-19. Data came from immunoSEQ multiplex PCR; TCRdb stores just in-frame clones and leaves some out. Of some 160,000 clones detected, around 87% appear once; the ten largest clones hold less than 4%. The sample taken for sequencing was peripheral blood. The source is a woman in her sixties or seventies with active COVID-19. Each CDR3 is given with its conserved first and last residue. The order of the fields is V gene, J gene, CDR3 protein.

v_call: TRBV19
j_call: TRBJ2-7
cdr3_aa: CASSNTVTSGNYEQYF

v_call: TRBV3-1/TRBV3-2
j_call: TRBJ1-1
cdr3_aa: CASSQGGALNTEAFF

v_call: TRBV24-1
j_call: TRBJ2-1
cdr3_aa: CATSDLDRGLGSYNEQFF

v_call: TRBV2
j_call: TRBJ2-7
cdr3_aa: CASDQGRNEQYF

v_call: TRBV5-6
j_call: TRBJ2-1
cdr3_aa: CASSPLFVDNEQFF

v_call: TRBV5-5
j_call: TRBJ2-6
cdr3_aa: CASSYTGGLGSGANVLTF

v_call: TRBV6-5
j_call: TRBJ2-7
cdr3_aa: CASSRGRASYEQYF

v_call: TRBV12-3/TRBV12-4
j_call: TRBJ2-7
cdr3_aa: CASSLSFSDEQYF

v_call: TRBV4-3
j_call: TRBJ1-4
cdr3_aa: CASSRSAIEKLFF

v_call: TRBV9
j_call: TRBJ1-1
cdr3_aa: CASSATGFDTEAFF

v_call: TRBV5-1
j_call: TRBJ2-1
cdr3_aa: CASSLKASEDEQFF

v_call: TRBV5-1
j_call: TRBJ2-7
cdr3_aa: CASSLELGISYEQYF

v_call: TRBV7-8
j_call: TRBJ2-1
cdr3_aa: CASTSTRAGGPNEQFF

v_call: TRBV9
j_call: TRBJ2-1
cdr3_aa: CASSLQGKKVYNEQFF

v_call: TRBV7-2
j_call: TRBJ1-4
cdr3_aa: CASSRRRESNEKLFF

v_call: TRBV5-1
j_call: TRBJ2-5
cdr3_aa: CASSLGDSPIGSQYF

v_call: TRBV14
j_call: TRBJ2-7
cdr3_aa: CASSPGLAPRYEQYF

v_call: TRBV19
j_call: TRBJ2-1
cdr3_aa: CASSRRGASHEQFF

v_call: TRBV7-6
j_call: TRBJ2-1
cdr3_aa: CASSIRLRGDRGLDNEQFF

v_call: TRBV14
j_call: TRBJ1-1
cdr3_aa: CASSQVVRSSEAFF

v_call: TRBV5-1
j_call: TRBJ2-3
cdr3_aa: CASSLWTPTGPGTGNTDTQYF

v_call: TRBV5-1
j_call: TRBJ1-1
cdr3_aa: CASSPGTGGDTEAFF

v_call: TRBV28
j_call: TRBJ1-1
cdr3_aa: CAIYTGSQAFF

v_call: TRBV4-1
j_call: TRBJ2-7
cdr3_aa: CASSQTHPRTSRTSGNEQYF

v_call: TRBV5-5
j_call: TRBJ1-2
cdr3_aa: CASSLALMTGPVSYTF

v_call: TRBV29-1
j_call: TRBJ2-3
cdr3_aa: CSVADRRSTDTQYF

v_call: TRBV7-6
j_call: TRBJ1-2
cdr3_aa: CASSLSLDRGYTF

v_call: TRBV7-9
j_call: TRBJ2-2
cdr3_aa: CASSRTSGRGRELFF

v_call: TRBV28
j_call: TRBJ2-6
cdr3_aa: CASSKRTGAGANVLTF

v_call: TRBV28
j_call: TRBJ1-4
cdr3_aa: CASSRQGGEKLFF

v_call: TRBV19
j_call: TRBJ1-4
cdr3_aa: CASSRQGEKLFF

v_call: TRBV11-1
j_call: TRBJ1-6
cdr3_aa: CASSVQGGVYNSPLHF

v_call: TRBV19
j_call: TRBJ2-3
cdr3_aa: CARGAIEEASTDTQYF

v_call: TRBV5-1
j_call: TRBJ1-5
cdr3_aa: CASSRTNRVPAYSNQPQHF

v_call: TRBV24-1
j_call: TRBJ2-1
cdr3_aa: CATSGTQTWSSYNEQFF

v_call: TRBV10-3
j_call: TRBJ2-1
cdr3_aa: CAAGRSAGEQFF

v_call: TRBV3-1/TRBV3-2
j_call: TRBJ2-7
cdr3_aa: CASGSQEGKRVAGQRVQYF

v_call: TRBV3-1/TRBV3-2
j_call: TRBJ1-1
cdr3_aa: CASSRTRTGEAFF

v_call: TRBV28
j_call: TRBJ1-2
cdr3_aa: CASRTGGPMGGHNPTNYGYTF

v_call: TRBV29-1
j_call: TRBJ1-1
cdr3_aa: CSVEEGRVEAFF